This T cell receptor beta chain appears in the sequencing data of a study of graft-versus-host responses after intestinal transplantation. About the research overall: Multivisceral, liver-intestinal, or isolated intestinal grafts went to recipients. All recipients got anti-thymocyte globulin induction, then tacrolimus and steroids for roughly three years.

This table comes from immunoSEQ multiplex PCR, and its TCRdb copy is limited to in-frame clones, with some not included. The table records 30,000 to 40,000 clones, roughly four fifths of them present only once. Study findings and constraints: Circulating GvH clones peaking coincided with falling HvG clones soon after transplant. Recipient bone marrow held GvH clones, some seen earlier in ileum or blood.

The CDR3 runs to 14 residues. With V trimmed by 4 bases and J by 3 bases, 3 bases remained unmatched. Germline CDR1 LNHDA, CDR2 SQIVND (reference sequence). As regards this clone: Antigen: not known.

The J gene is TRBJ2-7, the V gene TRBV19, with TRBD2 matching 10 bases. The source of this sequence is a human patient who received an intestinal transplant, so some T cells may come from the graft donor. Sample: PBMCs, taken about 160 weeks after transplant. The CDR3 here is CASSRTSGLYEQYF. CDR3 in DNA: TGTGCCAGTAGTAGGACTAGCGGTCTCTACGAGCAGTACTTC.